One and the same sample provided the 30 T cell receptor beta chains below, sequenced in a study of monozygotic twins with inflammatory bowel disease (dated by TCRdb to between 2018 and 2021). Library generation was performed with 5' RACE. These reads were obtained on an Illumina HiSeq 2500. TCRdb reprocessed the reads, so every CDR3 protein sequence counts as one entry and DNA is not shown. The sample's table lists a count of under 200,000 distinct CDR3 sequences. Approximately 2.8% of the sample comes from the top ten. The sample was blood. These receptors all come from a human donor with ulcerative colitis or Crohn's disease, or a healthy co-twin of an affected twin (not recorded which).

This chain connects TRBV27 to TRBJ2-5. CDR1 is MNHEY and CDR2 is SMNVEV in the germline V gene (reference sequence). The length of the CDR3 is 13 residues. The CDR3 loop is CASRTELLGTQYF.

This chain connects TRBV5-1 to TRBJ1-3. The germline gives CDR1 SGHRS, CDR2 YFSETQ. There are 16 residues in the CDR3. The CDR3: CASSLGDSYSGNTIYF. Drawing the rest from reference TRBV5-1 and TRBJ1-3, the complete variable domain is KAGVTQTPRYLIKTRGQQVTLSCSPISGHRSVSWYQQTPGQGLQFLFEYFSETQRNKGNFPGRFSGRQFSNSRSEMNVSTLELGDSALYLCASSLGDSYSGNTIYFGEGSWLTVV.

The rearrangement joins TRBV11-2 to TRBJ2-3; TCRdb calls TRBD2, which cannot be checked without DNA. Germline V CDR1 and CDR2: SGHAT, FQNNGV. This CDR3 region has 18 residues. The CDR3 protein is CASSTPRTSGISTDTQYF.

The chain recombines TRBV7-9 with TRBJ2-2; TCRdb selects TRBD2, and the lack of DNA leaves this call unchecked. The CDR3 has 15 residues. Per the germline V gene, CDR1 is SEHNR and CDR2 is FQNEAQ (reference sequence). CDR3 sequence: CAITSIEGVTGELFF.

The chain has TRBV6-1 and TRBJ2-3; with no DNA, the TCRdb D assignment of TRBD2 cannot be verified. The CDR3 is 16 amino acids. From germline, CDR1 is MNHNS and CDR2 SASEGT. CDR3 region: CASSALAGPSTDTQYF.

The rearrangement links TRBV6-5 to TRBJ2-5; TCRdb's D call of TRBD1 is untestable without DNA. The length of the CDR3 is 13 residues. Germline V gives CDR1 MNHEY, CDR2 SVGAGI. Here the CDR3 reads CASSRDIQETQYF.

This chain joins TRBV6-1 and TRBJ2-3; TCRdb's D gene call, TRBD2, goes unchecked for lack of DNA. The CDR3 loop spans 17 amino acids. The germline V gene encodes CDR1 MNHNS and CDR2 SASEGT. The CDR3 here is CASSPTTSGRSTDTQYF.

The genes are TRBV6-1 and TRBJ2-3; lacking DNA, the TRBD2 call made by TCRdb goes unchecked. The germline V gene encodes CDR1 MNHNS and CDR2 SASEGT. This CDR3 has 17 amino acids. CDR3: CASSARTSRINTDTQYF.

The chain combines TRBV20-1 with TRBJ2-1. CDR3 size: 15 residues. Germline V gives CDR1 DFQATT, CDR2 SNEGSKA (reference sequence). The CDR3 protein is CSARDQRAALNEQFF.

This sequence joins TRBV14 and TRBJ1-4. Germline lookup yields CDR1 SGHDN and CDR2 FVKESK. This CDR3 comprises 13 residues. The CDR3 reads CASSRNLGEKLFF.

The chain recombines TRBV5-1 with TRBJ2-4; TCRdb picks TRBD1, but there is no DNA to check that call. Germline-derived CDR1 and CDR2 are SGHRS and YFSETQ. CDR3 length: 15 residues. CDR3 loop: CASSFKTAGRNIQYF.

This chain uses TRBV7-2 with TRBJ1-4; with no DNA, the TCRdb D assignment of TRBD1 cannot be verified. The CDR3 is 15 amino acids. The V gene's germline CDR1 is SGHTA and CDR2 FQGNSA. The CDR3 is CASSLSGQLNEKLFF.

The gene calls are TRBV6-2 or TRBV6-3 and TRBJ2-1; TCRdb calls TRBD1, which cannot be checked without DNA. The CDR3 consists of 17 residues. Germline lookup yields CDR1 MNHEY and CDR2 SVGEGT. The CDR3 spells CASISGDRGRSYNEQFF.

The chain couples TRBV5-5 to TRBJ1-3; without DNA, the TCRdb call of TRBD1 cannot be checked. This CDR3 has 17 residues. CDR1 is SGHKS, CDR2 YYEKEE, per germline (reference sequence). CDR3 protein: CASSTTTGASSGNTIYF.

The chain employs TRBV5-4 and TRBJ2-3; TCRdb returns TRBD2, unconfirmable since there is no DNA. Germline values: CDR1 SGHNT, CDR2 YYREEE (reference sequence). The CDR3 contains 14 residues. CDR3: CASSLRTSGNTQYF.

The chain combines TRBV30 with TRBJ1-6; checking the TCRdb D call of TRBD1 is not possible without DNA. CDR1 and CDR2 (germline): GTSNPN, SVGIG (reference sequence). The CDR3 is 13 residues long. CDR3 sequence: CASGQGDNSPLHF.

The CDR3 region is CASSLDRGYTSYEQYF. The V gene is TRBV7-9, the J gene TRBJ2-7; TCRdb proposes TRBD1, but this gene call is untestable without DNA. CDR1 SEHNR and CDR2 FQNEAQ come from the germline V gene (reference sequence). The CDR3 covers 16 residues.

The CDR3 reads CASSLRTGSYEQYF. This chain connects TRBV7-2 to TRBJ2-7; TCRdb proposes TRBD1, but this gene call is untestable without DNA. CDR1 and CDR2 (germline): SGHTA, FQGNSA. This CDR3 has 14 residues. The variable domain in full, with the rest retrieved from reference TRBV7-2 and TRBJ2-7, is GAGVSQSPSNKVTEKGKDVELRCDPISGHTALYWYRQSLGQGLEFLIYFQGNSAPDKSGLPSDRFSAERTGGSVSTLTIQRTQQEDSAVYLCASSLRTGSYEQYFGPGTRLTVT.

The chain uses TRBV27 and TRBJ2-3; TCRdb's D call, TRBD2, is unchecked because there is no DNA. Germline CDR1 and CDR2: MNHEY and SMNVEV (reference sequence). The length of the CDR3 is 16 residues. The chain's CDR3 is CASSVLAGGPTDTQYF.

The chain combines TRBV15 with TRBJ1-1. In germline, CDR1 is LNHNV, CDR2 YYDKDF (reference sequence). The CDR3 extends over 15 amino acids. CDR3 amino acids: CATSRDRLRNTEAFF.

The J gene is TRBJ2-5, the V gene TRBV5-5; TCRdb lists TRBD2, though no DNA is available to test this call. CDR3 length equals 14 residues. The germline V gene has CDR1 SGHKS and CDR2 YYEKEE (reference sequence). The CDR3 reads CASSLTGVGETQYF.

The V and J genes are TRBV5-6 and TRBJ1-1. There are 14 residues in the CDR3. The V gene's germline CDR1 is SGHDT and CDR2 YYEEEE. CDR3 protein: CASSRTTSFGEAFF.

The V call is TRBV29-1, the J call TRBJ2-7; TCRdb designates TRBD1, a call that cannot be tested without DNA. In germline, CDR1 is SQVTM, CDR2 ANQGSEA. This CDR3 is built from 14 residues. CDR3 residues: CSVEVPSQGYEQYF.

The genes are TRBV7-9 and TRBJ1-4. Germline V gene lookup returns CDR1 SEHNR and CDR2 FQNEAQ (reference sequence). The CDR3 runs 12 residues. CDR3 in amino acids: CASSLPNEKLFF.

The CDR3 sequence is CASSRTGDLYGYTF. The chain uses TRBV12-3 or TRBV12-4 and TRBJ1-2; TCRdb picks TRBD1, but there is no DNA to check that call. The CDR3 totals 14 residues.

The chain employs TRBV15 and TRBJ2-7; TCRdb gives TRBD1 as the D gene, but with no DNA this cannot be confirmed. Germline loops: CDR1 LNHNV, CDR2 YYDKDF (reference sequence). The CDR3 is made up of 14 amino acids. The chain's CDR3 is CATSGSRGVHEQYF.

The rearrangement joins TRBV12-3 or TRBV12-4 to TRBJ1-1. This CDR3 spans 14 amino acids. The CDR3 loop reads CASSSGNMNTEAFF.

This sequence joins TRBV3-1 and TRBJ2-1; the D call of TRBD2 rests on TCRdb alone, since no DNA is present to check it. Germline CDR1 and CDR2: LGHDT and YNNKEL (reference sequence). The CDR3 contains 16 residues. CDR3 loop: CASSQEHSGSYNEQFF.

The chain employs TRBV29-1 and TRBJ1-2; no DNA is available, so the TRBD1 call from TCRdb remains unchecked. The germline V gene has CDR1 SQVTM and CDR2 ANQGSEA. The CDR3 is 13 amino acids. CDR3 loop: CSVRAGDNYGYTF.

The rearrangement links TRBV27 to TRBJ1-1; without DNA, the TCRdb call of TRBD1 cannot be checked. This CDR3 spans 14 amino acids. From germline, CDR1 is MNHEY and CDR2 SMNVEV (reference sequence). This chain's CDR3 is CASSPSLWVTEAFF.